These 6 T cell receptor beta chains came from one sample sequenced in a study of T-cell memory formation after mild COVID-19. TCRdb redid the calling of the 5' RACE reads with MiXCR, one entry per CDR3 protein. The data contain about 470,000 distinct CDR3 sequences, 15% to 20% of them singletons. Sequencing was carried out using PBMCs or a T cell subset sorted from them (not recorded which). These receptors were obtained from an adult woman who had mild COVID-19 (a few samples of this study predate the infection). Cell type and time point are not known.

This clonotype was picked up a small number of times. This chain connects TRBV12-3 or TRBV12-4 to TRBJ2-1, with D hard to call. CDR3 length equals 14 residues. Deletions cut 3 bases from V and 5 bases from J, with 11 bases between. The CDR3 spells CASSLASLNNEQFF. The CDR3 DNA reads TGTGCCAGCAGTTTGGCGAGTCTGAACAATGAGCAGTTCTTC.

The sample holds a few counts of this clonotype. V is TRBV27 and J is TRBJ2-2; D is possibly TRBD1 (5 bases). This CDR3 contains 13 residues. V dropped 5 bases and J dropped 1 base, with 5 bases sitting between them. The germline gives CDR1 MNHEY, CDR2 SMNVEV (reference sequence). DNA for the CDR3: TGTGCCAGCAGTGGACAGAACACCGGGGAGCTGTTTTTT. It yields the protein CASSGQNTGELFF.

There are a few counts of this clonotype. The chain carries TRBV4-3 and TRBJ1-2; D is ambiguous. V was pared by 0 bases and J by 4 bases, with 12 bases between. The CDR3 has 15 amino acids. Germline loops: CDR1 LGHNA, CDR2 YSLEER. For the CDR3, the DNA is TGCGCCAGCAGCCAAGATCTAATTGGGCTCTATGGCTACACCTTC. Protein: CASSQDLIGLYGYTF.

The J gene is TRBJ2-7, the V gene TRBV7-8, with 14 bases that match TRBD2. V lost 7 bases and J lost 2; bases outside the gene matches: 7. CDR1 and CDR2 from the germline V gene are SGHVS and FQNEAQ. The CDR3 sequence is 16 residues long. CDR3 in amino acids: CASNPVTSGRAYEQYF. Written as DNA, the CDR3 is TGTGCCAGCAACCCCGTGACTAGCGGGAGGGCCTACGAGCAGTACTTC.

The chain combines TRBV11-2 with TRBJ2-7; 9 bases are shared with TRBD2. V was pared by 7 bases and J by 0 bases, with 7 bases of the junction left unmatched. CDR1 and CDR2 from the germline V gene are SGHAT and FQNNGV. The CDR3 has 15 amino acids. The CDR3 DNA reads TGTGCCAGCACCCTGGGGACTAGCAACTCCTACGAGCAGTACTTC. This gives the protein CASTLGTSNSYEQYF.

This clonotype has at least ten counts. This sequence joins TRBV18 and TRBJ2-3, with TRBD2 identical over 7 bases. CDR3 size: 17 residues. V shed 5 bases, J shed 0 bases, and the junction held 11 bases outside the gene matches. Germline CDR1 and CDR2: KGHSH and LQKENI. As DNA, the CDR3 is TGTGCCAGCTCATCCAGACCCGGGGGGTATAGCACAGATACGCAGTATTTT. Translating it yields CASSSRPGGYSTDTQYF.